Listed here is a single T cell receptor (beta chain). What it recognizes is unknown. This record belongs to a study of shared clonotypes between healthy human individuals. Study-wide results and limits: Sampling was confined to blood; repertoires within tissues likely differ.

Adult donors, all healthy and HIV-negative, had no recent acute infections or vaccinations. Germline CDR1 SGDLS, CDR2 YYNGEE. CDR3 length: 14 amino acids. The J segment lost 6 bases and the V segment lost 4 bases, leaving 9 bases of the junction unmatched. Genomic DNA of every subset was divided equally among multiple immunoSEQ plates. TCRdb's table, derived via immunoSEQ multiplex PCR, lists solely in-frame clones and lacks some. The sample has about 480,000 clones; around 79% are singletons. Material: PBMCs. The J gene is TRBJ2-7, the V gene TRBV9; 8 bases line up with TRBD1. The clonotype comes from a woman in her forties in good health. Some clones in this sample may be carry-over from other donors' samples. The CDR3 DNA is TGTGCCAGCAGCCCCGTGGGGACAGGTGGCGAGCAGTACTTC. This translates into CASSPVGTGGEQYF.